A single TCR beta chain is shown here with its context. The antigen is unknown. The CDR3 is 16 residues long. Trimming at V came to 0 bases and at J to 3 bases, leaving 8 bases not matched to a gene. Germline CDR1 SGHTS, CDR2 YDEGEE. The record originates from a study of cytomegalovirus exposure and HLA in healthy donors. The overall study: T cells numbering 150 million to 200 million yielded more than 95 million unique TCR beta sequences in an earlier analysis. The study's findings and limits: The majority of TCR sequences were rare, yet some public TCRs appeared in many donors. Later on, analysis showed that most CMV-associated TCR beta chains appeared to be HLA-restricted.

60 Vbeta and 13 Jbeta primers were used in PCR. Here immunoSEQ multiplex PCR was the method, and the copy in TCRdb shows in-frame clones only, minus some. The repertoire holds 150,000 to 200,000 clones, with 75% as singletons. The sequence was collected from a woman in her thirties or forties in good health and CMV-seropositive. The sample taken for sequencing was PBMCs. The chain employs TRBV5-8 and TRBJ2-7; 8 bases map to TRBD2. The CDR3 spells CASSLGMAGGYYEQYF. CDR3 nucleotide sequence: TGTGCCAGCAGCTTGGGGATGGCGGGAGGTTACTACGAGCAGTACTTC.